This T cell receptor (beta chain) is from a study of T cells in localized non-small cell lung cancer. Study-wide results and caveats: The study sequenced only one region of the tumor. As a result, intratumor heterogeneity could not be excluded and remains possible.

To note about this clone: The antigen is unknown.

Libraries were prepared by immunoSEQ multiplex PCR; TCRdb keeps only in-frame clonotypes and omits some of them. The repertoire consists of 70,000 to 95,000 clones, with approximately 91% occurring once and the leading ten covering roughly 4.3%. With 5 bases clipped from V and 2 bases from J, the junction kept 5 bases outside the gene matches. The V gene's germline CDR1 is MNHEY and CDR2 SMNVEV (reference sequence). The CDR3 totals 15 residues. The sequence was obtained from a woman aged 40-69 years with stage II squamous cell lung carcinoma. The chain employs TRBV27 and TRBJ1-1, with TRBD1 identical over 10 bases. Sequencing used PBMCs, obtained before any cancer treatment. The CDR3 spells CASSPRTGGNTEAFF. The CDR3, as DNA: TGTGCCAGCAGTCCAAGGACAGGGGGAAACACTGAAGCTTTCTTT.